The 23 T cell receptor beta chains below all came from one sample that was sequenced in a study of patients and donors after allogeneic stem cell transplantation. TCRdb re-called the RT-PCR reads through MiXCR, storing one row per CDR3 protein. This sample yields 70,000 to 95,000 distinct CDR3 sequences, of which roughly 5.1% are seen a single time; 2.6% belongs to the top ten. The sample comprised blood, either unsorted or a sorted T cell fraction (not recorded which). These receptors all come from a human donor who was either an allogeneic HSCT recipient or a stem cell or donor lymphocyte infusion donor (not recorded which). It is not recorded whose cells these are; they may come from a transplant donor.

At least ten counts were recorded for this clonotype. This chain links TRBV24-1 with TRBJ2-1; a possible D gene is TRBD2 (7 bases). The CDR3 runs 15 residues. The V end lost 3 bases, the J end lost 5 bases, and 13 bases lay between the germline ends. Germline assignment: CDR1 KGHDR and CDR2 SFDVKD. CDR3 region: CATSDPGGGDNEQFF. The CDR3 nucleotides read TGTGCCACCAGTGATCCCGGCGGGGGCGACAATGAGCAGTTCTTC.

This clonotype was seen repeatedly, ten times or more. The chain joins TRBV27 to TRBJ2-7, with a weak D call TRBD2 (5 bases). This CDR3 has 15 residues. V lost 1 base and J lost 2, with 12 bases in between. Looked up from germline, CDR1 is MNHEY and CDR2 is SMNVEV (reference sequence). As DNA, the CDR3 is TGTGCCAGCAGTTTATTGGCTAGGACTCCCTACGAGCAGTACTTC. It yields the protein CASSLLARTPYEQYF.

This clonotype was observed at least ten times. The chain couples TRBV5-1 to TRBJ1-1, with D perhaps TRBD1 (6 bases). The CDR3 is 14 residues long. Trimming removed 0 bases at V and 8 bases at J, with 14 bases between. The germline CDR1 and CDR2 sequences are SGHRS and YFSETQ. In DNA form, the CDR3 reads TGCGCCAGCAGCTTGGATGTGACAGGCATGGAAGCTTTCTTT. This sequence encodes CASSLDVTGMEAFF. The full variable domain, with the rest looked up from reference TRBV5-1 and TRBJ1-1, is KAGVTQTPRYLIKTRGQQVTLSCSPISGHRSVSWYQQTPGQGLQFLFEYFSETQRNKGNFPGRFSGRQFSNSRSEMNVSTLELGDSALYLCASSLDVTGMEAFFGQGTRLTVV.

The rearrangement links TRBV19 to TRBJ2-1; 8 bases fit TRBD2. The V and J ends lost 4 bases and 9 bases, in that order; junction bases with no gene match: 8. The CDR3 length is 14 residues. Germline values: CDR1 LNHDA, CDR2 SQIVND (reference sequence). The CDR3 region has the DNA TGTGCCAGTAGTAGTCCAGCGGGAGTTGGTGAGCAGTTCTTC. Protein sequence: CASSSPAGVGEQFF.

A few counts support this clonotype. This chain joins TRBV5-5 and TRBJ2-1; 9 positions agree with TRBD1. Per germline, CDR1 SGHKS and CDR2 YYEKEE (reference sequence). Trimming at V came to 0 bases and at J to 4 bases, leaving 5 bases not matched to a gene. The CDR3 loop spans 16 amino acids. CDR3 sequence (DNA): TGTGCCAGCAGCTTGGTTGGGGACAGGGAATACAATGAGCAGTTCTTC. Its protein product is CASSLVGDREYNEQFF.

The table lists this clonotype with many counts. This chain uses TRBV29-1 with TRBJ1-5, with 8 positions matching TRBD1. Germline assignment: CDR1 SQVTM and CDR2 ANQGSEA. The CDR3 spans 16 residues. Trimming removed 7 bases from V and 3 bases from J; junction bases left unmatched: 14. CDR3 loop: CSARLRGQGFNQPQHF. The CDR3 DNA follows: TGCAGCGCCAGACTCAGGGGGCAGGGCTTCAATCAGCCCCAGCATTTT.

This clonotype has a count of ten or more. The chain joins TRBV21-1 to TRBJ2-5; TRBD1, the D gene given by the table, was not confirmed from the DNA. TRBV21-1 is given as a pseudogene. The CDR3 runs 15 residues. The DNA for the CDR3 is TGTGCCAGCAGCAAAAGAACAGGATCGGGAGAGACCCAGTACTTC. Its translation is CASSKRTGSGETQYF.

This clonotype was picked up a small number of times. The V gene is TRBV6-2 or TRBV6-3, the J gene TRBJ1-3, with a possible D match to TRBD1 (5 bases). CDR1 and CDR2 (germline): MNHEY, SVGEGT. The germline V and J ends were trimmed by 6 bases and 0 bases, with 12 bases remaining between them. This CDR3 comprises 15 residues. The CDR3 DNA reads TGTGCCAGCAGCCCCAGGGACCCCTCTGGAAACACCATATATTTT. Amino acid sequence: CASSPRDPSGNTIYF.

This clonotype was seen repeatedly, ten times or more. The chain is built from TRBV11-3 and TRBJ2-5; D unclear. Germline-derived CDR1 and CDR2 are SGHNT and YENEEA. This CDR3 is built from 13 residues. Trimming took 1 base from V and 4 from J, leaving 7 bases between them. CDR3 nucleotides: TGTGCCAGCAGCTTAGTACTGTTAGAGACCCAGTACTTC. The encoded protein is CASSLVLLETQYF.

The CDR3 here is CASSLYSDNSPLHF. Written as DNA, the CDR3 is TGTGCCAGCAGCCTATACAGCGATAATTCACCCCTCCACTTT. The chain links TRBV14 to TRBJ1-6, with unresolved D. The CDR3 covers 14 residues. With 4 bases removed from V and 5 bases from J, the gap between germline ends came to 9 bases. Germline CDR1 and CDR2: SGHDN and FVKESK.

This clonotype was observed at least ten times. This sequence joins TRBV11-1 and TRBJ2-1; TRBD2 matches at 8 bases. Germline CDR1 is SGHAT and CDR2 is FQDESV (reference sequence). There are 19 residues in the CDR3. The V gene end was trimmed by 0 bases and the J gene end by 0 bases; junction bases not matched to a gene: 10. This CDR3 is CASSLALLAEIFSYNEQFF. Written as DNA, the CDR3 is TGTGCCAGCAGCTTAGCTCTACTAGCGGAAATCTTCTCCTACAATGAGCAGTTCTTC.

The V and J genes are TRBV7-2 and TRBJ2-4; D remains ambiguous. Germline CDR1 SGHTA, CDR2 FQGNSA. The CDR3 is 14 residues long. Trimming pared 1 base from V and 1 base from J, leaving 5 bases between. For the CDR3, the DNA is TGTGCCAGCAGCTTAGGCGTGGCCAAAAACATTCAGTACTTC. Encoded protein: CASSLGVAKNIQYF.

This clonotype was seen many times. The chain links TRBV28 to TRBJ2-7; no definite D call. CDR1 is MDHEN, CDR2 SYDVKM, per germline. The CDR3 runs 16 residues. Trimming cost V 10 bases and J 3 bases, with 25 bases left between them. CDR3 bases: TGTGCCATCCAGAGGACCGCTGGGCGAGCAAGCTACGAGCAGTACTTC. Its protein is CAIQRTAGRASYEQYF.

This clonotype appeared many times. CDR3 coding DNA: TGTGCCAGCAGCTCAACCCCCCAGAGATTTAACTATGGCTACACCTTC. As protein: CASSSTPQRFNYGYTF. This chain links TRBV7-8 with TRBJ1-2; D gene unclear. Trimming took off 4 bases at V and 1 base at J, with 16 bases between the two ends. Germline loops: CDR1 SGHVS, CDR2 FQNEAQ. The CDR3 is 16 amino acids.

This clonotype was counted only a few times. This rearrangement joins TRBV20-1 to TRBJ1-2, with TRBD1 as a possible D gene (5 bases). This CDR3 has 15 amino acids. Between the trimmed V and J ends, which lost 2 bases and 4 bases, there was a span of 17 bases. Germline-derived CDR1 and CDR2 are DFQATT and SNEGSKA (reference sequence). This CDR3 reads CSARPRQNPGYGYTF. The CDR3 DNA follows: TGCAGTGCTAGACCAAGACAGAATCCTGGCTATGGCTACACCTTC.

This clonotype was seen repeatedly, ten times or more. The V gene is TRBV2, the J gene TRBJ2-3; possible D gene TRBD2, 6 bases. Germline values: CDR1 SNHLY, CDR2 FYNNEI. The length of the CDR3 is 16 residues. The V gene lost 6 bases and the J gene lost 2 bases, with 18 bases spanning the gap. The CDR3 coding sequence is TGTGCCAGCAGCCCACTGGGGGGAAGTCCCACAGATACGCAGTATTTT. Translated: CASSPLGGSPTDTQYF.

This clonotype was recorded at least ten times. The chain employs TRBV6-6 and TRBJ1-2; the D is unclear. The length of the CDR3 is 13 residues. Germline CDR1 MNHNY, CDR2 SVGAGI (reference sequence). The V end was cut by 6 bases, the J end by 5 bases, with 13 bases between. CDR3 coding DNA: TGTGCCAGCAGCCCGGGCCTTCTTTATGGCTACACCTTC. Translation: CASSPGLLYGYTF.

This clonotype was observed at least ten times. The rearrangement uses TRBV20-1 and TRBJ2-1, with D tentatively TRBD1 (5 bases). V dropped 3 bases and J dropped 3 bases, with 12 bases sitting between them. CDR3 length: 14 residues. Germline assignment: CDR1 DFQATT and CDR2 SNEGSKA (reference sequence). The CDR3 sequence is CSASPTGGYNEQFF. The CDR3 coding sequence is TGCAGTGCTAGCCCAACAGGTGGCTACAATGAGCAGTTCTTC.

This clonotype was counted between two and nine times. This sequence joins TRBV28 and TRBJ1-3; tentatively, D is TRBD1 (5 bases). Trimming removed 3 bases from V and 3 bases from J, with 15 bases in between. Germline V gene lookup returns CDR1 MDHEN and CDR2 SYDVKM. The CDR3 is made up of 16 amino acids. CDR3 loop: CASSLNGGRGGNTIYF. The CDR3 nucleotides read TGTGCCAGCAGTTTGAATGGAGGGAGGGGTGGAAACACCATATATTTT.

In its sample, this clonotype was seen a few times. V is TRBV7-2 and J is TRBJ2-1; D is uncertain. V shed 5 bases and J shed 0 bases, with 11 bases lying between them. The CDR3 length is 15 residues. CDR1 and CDR2 from the germline V gene are SGHTA and FQGNSA. The CDR3 sequence is CASSPRKSSYNEQFF. The CDR3 DNA reads TGTGCCAGCAGCCCCCGCAAGAGCTCCTACAATGAGCAGTTCTTC.

This clonotype was counted ten times or more. The chain carries TRBV4-2 and TRBJ2-7, with TRBD2 matching 9 bases. V gave up 0 bases and J gave up 0 bases; unmatched junction bases: 0. CDR3 length: 15 amino acids. Germline V gene sequence: CDR1 LGHNA, CDR2 YNFKEQ. CDR3 region: CASSQDSGSSYEQYF. Written as DNA, the CDR3 is TGTGCCAGCAGCCAAGATAGCGGGAGCTCCTACGAGCAGTACTTC.

This clonotype was seen a handful of times. The gene calls are TRBV5-1 and TRBJ1-4, with TRBD1 matching over 7 bases. Trimming removed 7 bases from V and 5 bases from J; junction bases left unmatched: 11. Looked up from germline, CDR1 is SGHRS and CDR2 is YFSETQ. This CDR3 is built from 15 residues. The CDR3 DNA reads as TGCGCCAGCGCTCGACTGGGACAGCAAAATGAAAAACTGTTTTTT. It encodes CASARLGQQNEKLFF.

This clonotype was observed a handful of times. J is TRBJ2-2 and V is TRBV7-2; D might be TRBD1 or TRBD2, each matching 5 bases. The germline V gene has CDR1 SGHTA and CDR2 FQGNSA. This CDR3 comprises 15 residues. V lost 1 base, J lost 0 bases, and 6 bases lay in between. This chain's CDR3 is CASSLGGTNTGELFF. CDR3 DNA sequence: TGTGCCAGCAGCTTAGGGGGGACGAACACCGGGGAGCTGTTTTTT.